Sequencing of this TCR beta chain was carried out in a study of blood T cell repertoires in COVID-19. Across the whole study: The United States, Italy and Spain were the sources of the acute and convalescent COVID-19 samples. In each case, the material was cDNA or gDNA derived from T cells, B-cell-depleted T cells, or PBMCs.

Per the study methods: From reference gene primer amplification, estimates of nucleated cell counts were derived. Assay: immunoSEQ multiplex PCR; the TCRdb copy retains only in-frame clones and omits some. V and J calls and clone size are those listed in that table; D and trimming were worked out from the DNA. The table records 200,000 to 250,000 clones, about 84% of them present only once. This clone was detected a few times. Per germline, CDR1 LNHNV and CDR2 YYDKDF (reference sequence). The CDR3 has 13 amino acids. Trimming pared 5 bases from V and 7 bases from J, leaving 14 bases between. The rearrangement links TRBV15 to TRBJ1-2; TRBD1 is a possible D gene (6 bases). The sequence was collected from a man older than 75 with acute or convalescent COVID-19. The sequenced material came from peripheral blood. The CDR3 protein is CATSVRTGTGYTF. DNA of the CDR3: TGTGCCACCAGCGTAAGAACAGGGACTGGCTACACCTTC.